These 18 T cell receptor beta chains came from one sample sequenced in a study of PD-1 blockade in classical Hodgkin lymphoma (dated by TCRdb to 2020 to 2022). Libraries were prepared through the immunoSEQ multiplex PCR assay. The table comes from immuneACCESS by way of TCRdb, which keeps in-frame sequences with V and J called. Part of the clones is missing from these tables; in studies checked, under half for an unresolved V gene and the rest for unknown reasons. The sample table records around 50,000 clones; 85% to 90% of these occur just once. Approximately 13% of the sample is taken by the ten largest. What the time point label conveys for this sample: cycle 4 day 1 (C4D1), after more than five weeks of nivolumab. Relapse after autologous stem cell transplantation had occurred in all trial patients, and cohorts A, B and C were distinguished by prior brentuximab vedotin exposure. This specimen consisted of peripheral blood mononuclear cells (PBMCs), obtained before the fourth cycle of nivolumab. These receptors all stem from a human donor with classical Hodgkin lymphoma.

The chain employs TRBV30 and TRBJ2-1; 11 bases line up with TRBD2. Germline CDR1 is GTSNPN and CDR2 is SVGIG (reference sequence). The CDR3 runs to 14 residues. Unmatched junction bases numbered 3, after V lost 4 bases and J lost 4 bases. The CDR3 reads CAWKLAGAYNEQFF. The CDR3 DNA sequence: TGTGCCTGGAAACTAGCGGGAGCTTACAATGAGCAGTTCTTC. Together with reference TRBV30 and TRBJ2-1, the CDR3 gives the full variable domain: SQTIHQWPATLVQPVGSPLSLECTVEGTSNPNLYWYRQAAGRGLQLLFYSVGIGQISSEVPQNLSASRPQDRQFILSSKKLLLSDSGFYLCAWKLAGAYNEQFFGPGTRLTVL.

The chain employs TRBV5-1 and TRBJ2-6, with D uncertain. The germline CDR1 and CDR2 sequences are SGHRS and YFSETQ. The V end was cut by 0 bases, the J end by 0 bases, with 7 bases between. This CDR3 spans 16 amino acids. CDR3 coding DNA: TGCGCCAGCAGCTTGGCCGCCCTCTCTGGGGCCAACGTCCTGACTTTC. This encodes CASSLAALSGANVLTF.

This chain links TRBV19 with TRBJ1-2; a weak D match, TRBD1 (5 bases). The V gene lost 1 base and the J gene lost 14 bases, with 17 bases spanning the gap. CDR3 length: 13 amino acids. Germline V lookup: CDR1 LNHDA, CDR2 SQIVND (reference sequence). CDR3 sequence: CASSIGGVMGLTF. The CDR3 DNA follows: TGTGCCAGTAGTATAGGAGGAGTTATGGGGCTAACCTTC.

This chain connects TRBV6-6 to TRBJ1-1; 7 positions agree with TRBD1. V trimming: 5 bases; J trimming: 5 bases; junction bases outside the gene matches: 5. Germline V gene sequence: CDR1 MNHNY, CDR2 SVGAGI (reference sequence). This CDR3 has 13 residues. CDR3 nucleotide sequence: TGTGCCAGCAGTCGAACCAGGGGGACTGAAGCTTTCTTT. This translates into CASSRTRGTEAFF.

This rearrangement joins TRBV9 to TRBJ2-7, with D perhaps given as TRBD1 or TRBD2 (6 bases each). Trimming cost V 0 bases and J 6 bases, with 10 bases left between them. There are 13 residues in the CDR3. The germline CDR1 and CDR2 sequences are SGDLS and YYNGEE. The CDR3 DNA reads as TGTGCCAGCAGCGTAGTATCGGGGGCCGAGCAGTACTTC. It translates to CASSVVSGAEQYF.

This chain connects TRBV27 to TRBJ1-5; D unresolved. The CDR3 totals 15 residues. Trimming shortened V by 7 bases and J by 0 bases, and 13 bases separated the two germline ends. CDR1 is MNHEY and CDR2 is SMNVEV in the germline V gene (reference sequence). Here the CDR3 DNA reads TGTGCCAGCAAACCAGATTCTTATAGCAATCAGCCCCAGCATTTT. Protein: CASKPDSYSNQPQHF.

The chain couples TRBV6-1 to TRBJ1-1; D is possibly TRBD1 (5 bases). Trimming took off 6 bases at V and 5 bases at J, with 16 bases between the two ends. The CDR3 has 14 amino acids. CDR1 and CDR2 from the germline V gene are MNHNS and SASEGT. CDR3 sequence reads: CASRPESKGTEAFF. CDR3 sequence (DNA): TGTGCCAGCAGACCCGAAAGCAAGGGGACTGAAGCTTTCTTT.

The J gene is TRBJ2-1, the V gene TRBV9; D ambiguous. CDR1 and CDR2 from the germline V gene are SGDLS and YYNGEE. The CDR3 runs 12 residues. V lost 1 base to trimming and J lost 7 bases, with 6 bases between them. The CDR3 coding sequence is TGTGCCAGCAGCGTATATGGGAATGAGCAGTTCTTC. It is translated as CASSVYGNEQFF.

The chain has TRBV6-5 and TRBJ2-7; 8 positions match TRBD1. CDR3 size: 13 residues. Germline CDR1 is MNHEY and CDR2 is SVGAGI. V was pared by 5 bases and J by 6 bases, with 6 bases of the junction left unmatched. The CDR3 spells CASSEDRVGEQYF. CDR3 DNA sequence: TGTGCCAGCAGTGAGGACAGGGTGGGCGAGCAGTACTTC.

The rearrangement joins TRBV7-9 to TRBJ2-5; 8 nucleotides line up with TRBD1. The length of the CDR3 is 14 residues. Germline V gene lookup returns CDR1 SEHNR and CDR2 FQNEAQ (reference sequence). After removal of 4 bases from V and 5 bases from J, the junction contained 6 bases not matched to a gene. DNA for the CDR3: TGTGCCAGCAGCTGGACAGGGTTGGGTGAGACCCAGTACTTC. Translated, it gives CASSWTGLGETQYF.

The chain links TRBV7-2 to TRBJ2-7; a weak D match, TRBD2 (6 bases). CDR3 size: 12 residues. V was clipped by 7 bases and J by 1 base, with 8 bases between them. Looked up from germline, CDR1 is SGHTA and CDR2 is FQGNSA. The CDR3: CASTEGSYEQYF. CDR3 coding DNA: TGTGCCAGCACGGAGGGGTCCTACGAGCAGTACTTC.

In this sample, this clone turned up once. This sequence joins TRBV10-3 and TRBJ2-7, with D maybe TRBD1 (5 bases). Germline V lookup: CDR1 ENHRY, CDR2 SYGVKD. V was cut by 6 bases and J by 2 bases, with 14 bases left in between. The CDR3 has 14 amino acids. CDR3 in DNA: TGTGCCATCAGGGGTCGGGCGGACACCTACGAGCAGTACTTC. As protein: CAIRGRADTYEQYF.

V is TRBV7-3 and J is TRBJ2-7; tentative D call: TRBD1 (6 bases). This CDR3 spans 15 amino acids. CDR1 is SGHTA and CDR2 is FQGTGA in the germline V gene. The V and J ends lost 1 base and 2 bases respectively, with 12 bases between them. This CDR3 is CASSLRAGDPYEQYF. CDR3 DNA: TGTGCCAGCAGCTTAAGGGCAGGGGACCCCTACGAGCAGTACTTC.

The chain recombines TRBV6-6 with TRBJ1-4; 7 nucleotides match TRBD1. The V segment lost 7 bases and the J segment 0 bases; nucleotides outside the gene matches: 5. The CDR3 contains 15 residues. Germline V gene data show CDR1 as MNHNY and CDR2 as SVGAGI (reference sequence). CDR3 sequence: CASIRGTATNEKLFF. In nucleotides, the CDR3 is TGTGCCAGCATCAGGGGGACTGCAACTAATGAAAAACTGTTTTTT.

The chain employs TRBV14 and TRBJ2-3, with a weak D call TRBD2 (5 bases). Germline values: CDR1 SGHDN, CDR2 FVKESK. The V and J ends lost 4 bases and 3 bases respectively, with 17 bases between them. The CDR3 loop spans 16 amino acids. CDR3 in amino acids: CASSRGSLSRTDTQYF. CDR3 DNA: TGTGCCAGCAGCCGAGGGTCCCTAAGTCGTACAGATACGCAGTATTTT.

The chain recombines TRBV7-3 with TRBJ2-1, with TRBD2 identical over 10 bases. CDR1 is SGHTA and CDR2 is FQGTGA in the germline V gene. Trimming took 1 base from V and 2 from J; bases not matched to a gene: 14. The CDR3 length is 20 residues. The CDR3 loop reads CASSLIGQWASGSTYNEQFF. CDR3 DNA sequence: TGTGCCAGCAGCTTAATTGGACAGTGGGCTAGCGGGAGTACCTACAATGAGCAGTTCTTC. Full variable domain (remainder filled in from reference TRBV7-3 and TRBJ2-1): GAGVSQTPSNKVTEKGKYVELRCDPISGHTALYWYRQSLGQGPEFLIYFQGTGAADDSGLPNDRFFAVRPEGSVSTLKIQRTERGDSAVYLCASSLIGQWASGSTYNEQFFGPGTRLTVL.

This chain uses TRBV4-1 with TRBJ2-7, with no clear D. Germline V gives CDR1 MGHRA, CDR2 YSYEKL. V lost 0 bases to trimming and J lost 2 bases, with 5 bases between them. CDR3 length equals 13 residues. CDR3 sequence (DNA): TGCGCCAGCAGCCAAGATATAACCTACGAGCAGTACTTC. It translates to CASSQDITYEQYF.

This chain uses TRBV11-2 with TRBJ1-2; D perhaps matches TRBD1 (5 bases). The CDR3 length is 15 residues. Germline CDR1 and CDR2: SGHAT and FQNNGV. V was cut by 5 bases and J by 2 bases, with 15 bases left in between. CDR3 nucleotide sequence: TGTGCCAGCAGCCCCCGGGTTCAGGGCAACTATGGCTACACCTTC. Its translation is CASSPRVQGNYGYTF.